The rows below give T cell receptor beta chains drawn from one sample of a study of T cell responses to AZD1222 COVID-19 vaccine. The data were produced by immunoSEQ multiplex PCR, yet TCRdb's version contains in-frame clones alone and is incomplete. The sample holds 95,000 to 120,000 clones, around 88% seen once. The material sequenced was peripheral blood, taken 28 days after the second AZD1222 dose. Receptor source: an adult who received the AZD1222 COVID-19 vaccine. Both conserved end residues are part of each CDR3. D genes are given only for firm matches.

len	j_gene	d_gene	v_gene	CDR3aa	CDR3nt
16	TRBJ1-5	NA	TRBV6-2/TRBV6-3	CASSYWGGGANQPQHF	TGTGCCAGCAGTTACTGGGGAGGGGGAGCTAATCAGCCCCAGCATTTT
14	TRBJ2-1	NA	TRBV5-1	CASSSDTGWSEQFF	TGCGCCAGCAGCTCGGATACAGGGTGGTCTGAGCAGTTCTTC
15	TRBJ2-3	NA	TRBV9	CASSVVAVSTDTQYF	TGTGCCAGCAGCGTAGTGGCGGTTAGCACAGATACGCAGTATTTT
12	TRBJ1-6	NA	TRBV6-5	CASIDLLSALHF	TGTGCCAGCATCGACCTCCTTTCGGCCCTCCACTTT
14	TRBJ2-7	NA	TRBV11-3	CASSLGRGSYEQYF	TGTGCCAGCAGCTTAGGGCGGGGCTCCTACGAGCAGTACTTC
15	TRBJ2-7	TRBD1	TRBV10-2	CASSEFKGRGYEQYF	TGCGCCAGCAGTGAGTTTAAGGGCAGGGGGTACGAGCAGTACTTC
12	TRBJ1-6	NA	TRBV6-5	CASSYSDSPLHF	TGTGCCAGCAGTTATTCTGATTCACCCCTCCACTTT
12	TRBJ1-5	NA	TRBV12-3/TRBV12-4	CASVSPGEPQHF	TGTGCCAGCGTTTCCCCGGGGGAGCCCCAGCATTTT
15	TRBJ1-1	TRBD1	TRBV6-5	CASSGRTGLIGKAFF	TGTGCCAGCAGCGGGCGGACAGGGCTTATAGGTAAAGCTTTCTTT
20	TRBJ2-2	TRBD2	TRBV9	CASSGGGSHPQYHNTGELFF	TGTGCCAGCAGCGGGGGGGGGTCCCACCCCCAGTACCACAACACCGGGGAGCTGTTTTTT
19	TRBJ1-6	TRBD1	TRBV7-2	CASSFPGGIGGSYNSPLHF	TGTGCCAGCAGCTTTCCAGGGGGCATTGGGGGCTCCTATAATTCACCCCTCCACTTT
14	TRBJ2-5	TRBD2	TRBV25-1	CASSFSGEAETQYF	TGTGCCAGCAGCTTTAGCGGGGAGGCAGAGACCCAGTACTTC